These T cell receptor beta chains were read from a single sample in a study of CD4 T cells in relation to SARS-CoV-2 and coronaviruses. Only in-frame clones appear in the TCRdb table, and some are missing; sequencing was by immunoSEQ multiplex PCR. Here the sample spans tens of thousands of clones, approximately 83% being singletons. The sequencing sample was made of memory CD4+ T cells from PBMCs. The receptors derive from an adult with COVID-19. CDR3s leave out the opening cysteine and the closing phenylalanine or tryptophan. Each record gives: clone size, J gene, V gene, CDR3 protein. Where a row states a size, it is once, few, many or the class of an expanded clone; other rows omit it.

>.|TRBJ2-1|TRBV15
ATSRDLYGPNRNNEQF
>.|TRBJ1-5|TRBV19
ASSIDLRAAGYQPQH
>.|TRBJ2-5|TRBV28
ASSLGLRQETQY
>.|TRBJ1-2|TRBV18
ASSPNGESYT
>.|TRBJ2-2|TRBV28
ASSSLRPGLAGVPGELF
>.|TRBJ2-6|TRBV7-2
ASGQTRSGANVLT
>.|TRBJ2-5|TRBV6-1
ASSEAGFQETQY
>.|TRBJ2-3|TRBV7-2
ASSLGLAGGPYTDTQY
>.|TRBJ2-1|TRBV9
ASSVGLAGERF
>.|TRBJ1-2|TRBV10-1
ASSKHVDYGYT
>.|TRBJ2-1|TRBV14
ASSQRLAGEQF
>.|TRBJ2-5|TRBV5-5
ASSFSRAAGAGTQY
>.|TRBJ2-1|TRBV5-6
ASSSPTPGLVNNEQF
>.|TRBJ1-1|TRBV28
ASSISGGATEAF
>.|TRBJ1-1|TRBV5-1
ASSRTPNVGGTEAF
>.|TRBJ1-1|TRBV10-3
AIRDGANTEAF
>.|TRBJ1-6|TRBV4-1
ASSLMTRGNNSPLH
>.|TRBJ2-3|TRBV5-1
ASSSREPDTQY
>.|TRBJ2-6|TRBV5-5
ASTPRRGALFGANVLT
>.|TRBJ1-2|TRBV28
ASSSGHIYGYT
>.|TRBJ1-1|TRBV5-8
ASSRDVRLGSLNTEAF
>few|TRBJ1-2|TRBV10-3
ASLQGAYGYT
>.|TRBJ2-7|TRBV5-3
ARSLGAQVTYEQY
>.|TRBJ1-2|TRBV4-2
ASSQEGQRYGYT
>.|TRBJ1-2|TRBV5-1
ASSLESGGSGYT
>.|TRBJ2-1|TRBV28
ASSPRLAGYNEQF
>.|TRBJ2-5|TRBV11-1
ASSSNQETQY
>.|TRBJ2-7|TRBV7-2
ASSLAAEPYEQY
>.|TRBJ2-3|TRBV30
AWSRGGPLRTDTQY
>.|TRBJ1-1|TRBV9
ASSFRSDTEAF
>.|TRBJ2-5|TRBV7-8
ASSLGLAPGETQY
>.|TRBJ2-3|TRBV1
TRSQDRGGREGTDTQY
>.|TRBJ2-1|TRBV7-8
ASSFTSGYNEQF
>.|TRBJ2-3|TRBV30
AWSTRGPNTQY
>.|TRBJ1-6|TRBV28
ASSQSSYNSPLH
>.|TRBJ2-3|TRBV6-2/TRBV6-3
ASSRGRDTDTQY
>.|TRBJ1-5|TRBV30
AWSVKGLGKQPQH
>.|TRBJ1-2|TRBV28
ASSLLLVHTNYGYT
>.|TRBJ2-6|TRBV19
ASSIVSGSGANVLT
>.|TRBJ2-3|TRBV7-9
ASSPQGDTQY
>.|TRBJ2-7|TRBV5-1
ASSLVASGKTYEQY
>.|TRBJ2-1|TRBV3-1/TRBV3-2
ASSRGMARQF
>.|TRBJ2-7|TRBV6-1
ASSEGTGGRYEQY
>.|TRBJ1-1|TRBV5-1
ASSLTGTANTEAF
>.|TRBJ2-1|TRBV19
ASSVLAGLRIYNEQF
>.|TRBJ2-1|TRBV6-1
ASSDWGLANSNEQF
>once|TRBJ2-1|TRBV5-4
ASSFGGVTNSYNEQF
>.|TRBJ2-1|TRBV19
ASRLSLGDNEQF
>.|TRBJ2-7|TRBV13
ASSFGNTYEQY
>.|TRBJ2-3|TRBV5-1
ASSFDDGADTQY
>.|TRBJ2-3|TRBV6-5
ASSNQGSTDTQY
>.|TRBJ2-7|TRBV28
ASSSPRDASSYEQY
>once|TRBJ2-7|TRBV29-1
SVGRGRRPSYEQY
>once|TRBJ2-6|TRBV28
ASSAGGSGANVLT
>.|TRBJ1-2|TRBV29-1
SVCQGGGYT
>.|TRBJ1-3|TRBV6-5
ASRPPGGAGNTIY
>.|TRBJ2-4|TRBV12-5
ASGLVHSGGPMGAKNIQY